The rows below give T cell receptor beta chains drawn from one sample of a study of beta chain features in type 1 diabetes. This table comes from immunoSEQ multiplex PCR, and its TCRdb copy is limited to in-frame clones, with some not included. The data hold approximately 170,000 clones, with over 6% observed a single time. Sequencing used central memory CD4+ T cells from blood. These TCRs come from a man aged 18 to 29 with type 1 diabetes. The CDR3 runs from the conserved cysteine through the conserved F or W. D genes are given only for firm matches. For some rows the clone size is stated as once, few or many, or as a class when expanded; others skip it.

J | size | D | V | DNA | CDR3
TRBJ1-1 | few | . | TRBV30 | TGTGCCTGGAGCCGGGTCGATGAAGCTTTCTTT | CAWSRVDEAFF
TRBJ2-6 | . | . | TRBV10-3 | TGTGCCAGCAGTTTCGGCTCTGGGGCCAACGTCCTGACTTTC | CASSFGSGANVLTF
TRBJ2-1 | few | TRBD2 | TRBV18 | TGTGCCAGCTGCCGAGAGCGGGGACCCTACAATGAGCAGTTCTTC | CASCRERGPYNEQFF
TRBJ2-7 | few | TRBD2 | TRBV7-2 | TGTGCCAGCAGTTCCCTAGCGGCGATCTCCTACGAGCAGTACTTC | CASSSLAAISYEQYF
TRBJ1-2 | . | . | TRBV28 | TGTGCCAGCAGTCCATTGTACAGCTATGGCTACACCTTC | CASSPLYSYGYTF
TRBJ1-5 | . | . | TRBV19 | TGTGCCAGTAGTATAGTTCGGGGGTGGCCCCAGCATTTT | CASSIVRGWPQHF
TRBJ2-7 | few | TRBD2 | TRBV28 | TGTGCCAGCAGTGCCCAACCCAGACTAGCGGGAGGGGACGAGCAGTACTTC | CASSAQPRLAGGDEQYF
TRBJ2-1 | few | TRBD2 | TRBV9 | TGTGCCAGCAGCGTAGGCGGGAGGGGCTCCTACAATGAGCAGTTCTTC | CASSVGGRGSYNEQFF
TRBJ2-7 | . | . | TRBV28 | TGTGCCAGCAGTTCGAGGCAGGGCCTGACGGCCCAGTACTTC | CASSSRQGLTAQYF
TRBJ1-6 | . | . | TRBV27 | TGTGCCAGCAGTCCGAGGAAGGCAGGGTTCGGGAATTCACCCCTCCACTTT | CASSPRKAGFGNSPLHF
TRBJ2-3 | . | TRBD2 | TRBV28 | TGTGCCAGCAGTTCCTTTGCGGGGGGGCGGGATACGCAGTATTTT | CASSSFAGGRDTQYF
TRBJ2-2 | few | . | TRBV19 | TGTGCCAGTAGTATGAGCAGGGAGAACACCGGGGAGCTGTTTTTT | CASSMSRENTGELFF
TRBJ2-6 | few | . | TRBV6-5 | TGTGCCAGCCGAGACACCCACTCTGGGGCCAACGTCCTGACTTTC | CASRDTHSGANVLTF
TRBJ2-7 | few | . | TRBV7-2 | TGTGCCAGCAGCTTAGGGTTAGCGGAGACCTACGAGCAGTACTTC | CASSLGLAETYEQYF
TRBJ2-3 | . | TRBD2 | TRBV5-6 | TGTGCCAGCAGCTTGGGGCGGGGGGACCGCACAGATACGCAGTATTTT | CASSLGRGDRTDTQYF
TRBJ2-7 | many | TRBD2 | TRBV4-2 | TGTGCCAGTAGCGGGAGTCTGTACGAGCAGTACTTC | CASSGSLYEQYF
TRBJ2-2 | . | . | TRBV4-3 | TGCGCCAGCAGCCAAGATAACGGCCCAGGGGTCACCGGGGAGCTGTTTTTT | CASSQDNGPGVTGELFF
TRBJ2-1 | few | TRBD2 | TRBV7-8 | TGTGCCAGCAACGTCCAAGGACTAGCGGGTGGCTCCTACAATGAGCAGTTCTTC | CASNVQGLAGGSYNEQFF
TRBJ2-5 | few | . | TRBV28 | TGTGCCAGCAGAACCAACTTGGACAGACGTGAGACCCAGTACTTC | CASRTNLDRRETQYF
TRBJ2-3 | few | TRBD2 | TRBV5-6 | TGTGCCAGCAGCCTGGGGGGACTAGCGGGAGTTGATACGCAGTATTTT | CASSLGGLAGVDTQYF
TRBJ2-1 | . | TRBD1 | TRBV29-1 | TGCAGCGCCCGGACAGGGACGTATTCCGGCTCCTACAATGAGCAGTTCTTC | CSARTGTYSGSYNEQFF
TRBJ2-7 | few | . | TRBV5-1 | TGCGCCAGCAGCTTGCCCCTAGCTGATGCCTACGAGCAGTACTTC | CASSLPLADAYEQYF
TRBJ1-1 | few | . | TRBV30 | TGTGCCTGGAGTGGGGACATTCACATGCCTGAAGCTTTCTTT | CAWSGDIHMPEAFF
TRBJ2-6 | few | TRBD2 | TRBV10-2 | TGCGCCAGTTCGGGGGGGGGCTCTGGGGCCAACGTCCTGACTTTC | CASSGGGSGANVLTF
TRBJ2-2 | few | TRBD1 | TRBV5-1 | TGCGCCAGCAGCATGCGGACAGGGGACACCGGGGAGCTGTTTTTT | CASSMRTGDTGELFF
TRBJ1-2 | . | . | TRBV7-9 | TGTGCCAGCAGCTTATCCGGGGGATCGAACTATGGCTACACCTTC | CASSLSGGSNYGYTF
TRBJ2-7 | few | TRBD2 | TRBV28 | TGTGCCAGCGGCCCAGCTAGCGGGTGGAGCTCCTACGAGCAGTACTTC | CASGPASGWSSYEQYF
TRBJ2-5 | . | . | TRBV9 | TGTGCCAGCAGCCCCTCCCCTAGCGTCCAAGAGACCCAGTACTTC | CASSPSPSVQETQYF
TRBJ2-3 | few | . | TRBV27 | TGTGCCAGCAGGACTAGCACAGATACGCAGTATTTT | CASRTSTDTQYF
TRBJ2-1 | many | . | TRBV25-1 | TGTGCCAGCAGTGAAGCAGGGTTACATGAGCAGTTCTTC | CASSEAGLHEQFF
TRBJ1-1 | few | . | TRBV18 | TGTGCCAGCTCGGGCACGGCGAACACTGAAGCTTTCTTT | CASSGTANTEAFF
TRBJ1-4 | . | . | TRBV5-1 | TGCGCCAGCAGCCCGCAGGGATATCATGAAAAACTGTTTTTT | CASSPQGYHEKLFF
TRBJ1-1 | . | . | TRBV6-1 | TGTGCCAGCAGTGAACAGGAGGGGAACACTGAAGCTTTCTTT | CASSEQEGNTEAFF
TRBJ2-3 | . | . | TRBV5-4 | TGTGCCAGCAGCCTGGACGGAGGGAAATTGACAGATACGCAGTATTTT | CASSLDGGKLTDTQYF
TRBJ1-1 | . | . | TRBV5-1 | TGCGCCAGCAGCCCAACTGACAGCCAGAACACTGAAGCTTTCTTT | CASSPTDSQNTEAFF
TRBJ2-7 | few | TRBD1 | TRBV28 | TGTGCCAGCAGTTGGACAGGGTCAACCCTCTCCTACGAGCAGTACTTC | CASSWTGSTLSYEQYF
TRBJ2-5 | . | TRBD2 | TRBV6-5 | TGTGCCAGCAGGTTGGCGGGGGGGGAGACCCAGTACTTC | CASRLAGGETQYF
TRBJ2-7 | few | . | TRBV5-1 | TGCGCCAGCAGCTTGGATCAGATAGCCTCCTACGAGCAGTACTTC | CASSLDQIASYEQYF
TRBJ2-7 | few | . | TRBV28 | TGTGCCAGCAACCCTCCCGGGGGATACGAGCAGTACTTC | CASNPPGGYEQYF
TRBJ1-2 | few | . | TRBV27 | TGTGCCAGCAGTGCCGGCGGGACGGGCAACTATGGCTACACCTTC | CASSAGGTGNYGYTF
TRBJ1-2 | few | TRBD1 | TRBV28 | TGTGCCAGCTTGGACAGGGGGACCTATGGCTACACCTTC | CASLDRGTYGYTF
TRBJ2-1 | . | . | TRBV29-1 | TGCAGCGTCGGGCGGCCGGGAGTCGAGTACAATGAGCAGTTCTTC | CSVGRPGVEYNEQFF
TRBJ1-2 | few | . | TRBV18 | TGTGCCAGCTCACCGGGCCCACTCACCCACGGCTACACCTTC | CASSPGPLTHGYTF
TRBJ1-5 | . | . | TRBV30 | TGTGCCTGGAGTGTGGCAGGCACGTTCAATCAGCCCCAGCATTTT | CAWSVAGTFNQPQHF
TRBJ2-5 | . | TRBD2 | TRBV15 | TGTGCCACCAGCAGAGAGGCGGGAGGGCCAGAGACCCAGTACTTC | CATSREAGGPETQYF
TRBJ2-1 | many | . | TRBV18 | TGTGCCAGCTCACCCCTGGGCCCGGGGGGCGTGAATGAGCAGTTCTTC | CASSPLGPGGVNEQFF
TRBJ2-1 | few | TRBD2 | TRBV14 | TGTGCCAGCAGCCAAAATGCGGGGGGGCGCGGTGAGCAGTTCTTC | CASSQNAGGRGEQFF
TRBJ2-6 | . | TRBD2 | TRBV19 | TGTGCCAGTAGTATCCCCTGGGAGGGGTCTGGGGCCAACGTCCTGACTTTC | CASSIPWEGSGANVLTF
TRBJ2-3 | . | . | TRBV29-1 | TGCAGCGTTGAAGACTCACTAGCATACACAGATACGCAGTATTTT | CSVEDSLAYTDTQYF
TRBJ1-5 | . | . | TRBV4-3 | TGCGCCAGCAGCCGAAACGGGCAGGGCGGTCAGCCCCAGCATTTT | CASSRNGQGGQPQHF